The 22 T cell receptor beta chains presented below share a single source sample, sequenced in a study of blood T cell repertoires in COVID-19 (dated by TCRdb to the early 2020s). Receptor amplification or capture employed the immunoSEQ multiplex PCR assay. The table was pulled from immuneACCESS by TCRdb, which kept in-frame rearrangements only. Such tables lose some clones; where checked, under half of the loss comes from unresolved V genes, and the rest has no known cause. The table for this sample lists about 120,000 clones; more than 80% of them were counted only once. Approximately 30% of the sample lies in the top ten. Specimen: peripheral blood. These receptors were obtained from a man in his 70s with active or convalescent COVID-19.

The rearrangement links TRBV21-1 to TRBJ2-1; the D call in the table, TRBD2, was not verified against the DNA. TRBV21-1 is termed a pseudogene. This CDR3 region has 19 residues. Here the CDR3 reads CASTPGTSGRPCSYNEQFF. The CDR3 nucleotides are TGTGCCAGCACTCCCGGGACTAGCGGGCGACCTTGCTCCTACAATGAGCAGTTCTTC.

The CDR3: CASSLMERPLDGYTF. In DNA, the CDR3 is TGTGCCAGCAGCTTAATGGAGCGACCACTGGATGGCTACACCTTC. J is TRBJ1-2 and V is TRBV7-9; D is unresolved. This CDR3 has 15 amino acids. CDR1 is SEHNR and CDR2 is FQNEAQ in the germline V gene (reference sequence). V gave up 2 bases and J gave up 6 bases, with 16 bases separating them.

The chain carries TRBV2 and TRBJ2-2; weak D call: TRBD2 (6 bases). This CDR3 is 15 amino acids long. Trimming stripped 6 bases from V and 6 bases from J, with 17 bases between. CDR1 is SNHLY and CDR2 is FYNNEI in the germline V gene. The CDR3 is CASSALQGGAGELFF. The CDR3 region has the DNA TGTGCCAGCAGCGCACTTCAGGGAGGAGCCGGGGAGCTGTTTTTT.

The rearrangement links TRBV11-2 to TRBJ2-2, with 9 bases matching TRBD2. The germline CDR1 and CDR2 sequences are SGHAT and FQNNGV. The CDR3 totals 17 residues. Trimming took 5 bases from V and 1 from J; bases not matched to a gene: 8. The CDR3 bases are TGTGCCAGCAGCCCCCGCGGCGGGGGGGAGAACACCGGGGAGCTGTTTTTT. Translating gives CASSPRGGGENTGELFF. The full variable domain, in which reference TRBV11-2 and TRBJ2-2 provide the parts outside the CDR3, is EAGVAQSPRYKIIEKRQSVAFWCNPISGHATLYWYQQILGQGPKLLIQFQNNGVVDDSQLPKDRFSAERLKGVDSTLKIQPAKLEDSAVYLCASSPRGGGENTGELFFGEGSRLTVL.

The V gene is TRBV5-1, the J gene TRBJ2-5; 8 bases are shared with TRBD2. Losses at the gene ends were 4 bases for V and 5 bases for J; bases not matched to a gene: 10. CDR1 and CDR2 from the germline V gene are SGHRS and YFSETQ. The CDR3 spans 15 residues. In DNA, the CDR3 is TGCGCCAGCAGCAGGGACGCGGGAGGAGTGGAGACCCAGTACTTC. It translates to CASSRDAGGVETQYF.

V and J are TRBV25-1 and TRBJ1-1, with D unclear. The V end was cut by 3 bases, the J end by 0 bases, with 14 bases between. Germline CDR1 is MGHDK and CDR2 is SYGVNS. There are 16 residues in the CDR3. Here the CDR3 reads CASSEYTTAVNTEAFF. For the CDR3, the DNA is TGTGCCAGCAGTGAGTACACTACCGCAGTGAACACTGAAGCTTTCTTT.

The genes are TRBV29-1 and TRBJ1-2; weak D call: TRBD1 (6 bases). Per the germline V gene, CDR1 is SQVTM and CDR2 is ANQGSEA. The length of the CDR3 is 12 residues. V lost 5 bases to trimming and J lost 8 bases, with 15 bases between them. Written as DNA, the CDR3 is TGCAGCGTTCTACAGGGTTGGAGGGGCTACACCTTC. Amino acid sequence: CSVLQGWRGYTF.

This clone came up once. The chain employs TRBV19 and TRBJ1-1; the match to TRBD1 covers 8 bases. With 5 bases clipped from V and 1 base from J, the junction kept 6 bases outside the gene matches. Germline V gives CDR1 LNHDA, CDR2 SQIVND (reference sequence). This CDR3 is 15 amino acids long. The CDR3 spells CASSSGGAGNTEAFF. CDR3 in DNA: TGTGCCAGTAGTTCAGGGGGCGCGGGGAACACTGAAGCTTTCTTT.

This sequence joins TRBV5-1 and TRBJ1-1, with a weak D call TRBD1 (5 bases). The CDR3 runs 14 residues. V shed 0 bases and J shed 3 bases, with 9 bases lying between them. Germline V gene data show CDR1 as SGHRS and CDR2 as YFSETQ. The CDR3 sequence: CASSLVPGDTEAFF. The CDR3 DNA reads as TGCGCCAGCAGCTTGGTACCGGGGGACACTGAAGCTTTCTTT.

V gene TRBV19 combines with J gene TRBJ1-2; perhaps TRBD1 as D (6 bases). Trimming removed 9 bases from V and 1 base from J, with 9 bases in between. The germline CDR1 and CDR2 sequences are LNHDA and SQIVND (reference sequence). The CDR3 extends over 12 amino acids. The CDR3 DNA sequence: TGTGCCAGCCGGACAGTTAACTATGGCTACACCTTC. Its protein is CASRTVNYGYTF.

The chain couples TRBV5-1 to TRBJ2-3; 8 nucleotides line up with TRBD2. The trim removed 1 base at V and 2 bases at J, leaving 6 bases unmatched. Germline V gene lookup returns CDR1 SGHRS and CDR2 YFSETQ. The CDR3 spans 16 residues. The CDR3 protein is CASSLKVAGPTDTQYF. CDR3 coding DNA: TGCGCCAGCAGCTTGAAGGTAGCGGGACCCACAGATACGCAGTATTTT.

The CDR3 protein is CASSSSGGGNQPQHF. CDR3 nucleotides: TGTGCCAGCAGTTCCAGCGGGGGGGGCAATCAGCCCCAGCATTTT. The chain is built from TRBV28 and TRBJ1-5; TRBD1 might be the D (5 bases). The CDR3 sequence is 15 residues long. V lost 4 bases and J 2 bases, leaving 12 bases between the germline ends. Germline CDR1 MDHEN, CDR2 SYDVKM.

The gene calls are TRBV12-3 or TRBV12-4 and TRBJ1-4; a possible D gene is TRBD1 (6 bases). The CDR3 spans 12 residues. V was cut by 7 bases and J by 8 bases, with 11 bases left in between. The CDR3 loop is CASKGVGEKLFF. The CDR3 DNA is TGTGCCAGCAAGGGGGTAGGGGAAAAACTGTTTTTT.

The rearrangement links TRBV30 to TRBJ2-7, with 7 positions matching TRBD2. V gave up 5 bases and J gave up 7 bases; unmatched junction bases: 14. The CDR3 covers 14 residues. Germline CDR1 GTSNPN, CDR2 SVGIG (reference sequence). The CDR3 DNA sequence: TGTGCCTGGGGCCAGGCTAGCGGTCTATTGGAGCAGTACTTC. This translates into CAWGQASGLLEQYF. Full variable domain (missing parts from reference TRBV30 and TRBJ2-7): SQTIHQWPATLVQPVGSPLSLECTVEGTSNPNLYWYRQAAGRGLQLLFYSVGIGQISSEVPQNLSASRPQDRQFILSSKKLLLSDSGFYLCAWGQASGLLEQYFGPGTRLTVT.

V gene TRBV28 combines with J gene TRBJ1-2; no clear D. Per the germline V gene, CDR1 is MDHEN and CDR2 is SYDVKM. The V gene lost 7 bases and the J gene lost 0 bases, with 12 bases spanning the gap. This CDR3 contains 14 residues. The CDR3 protein is CASNLQQANYGYTF. The DNA for the CDR3 is TGTGCCAGCAACCTGCAACAAGCTAACTATGGCTACACCTTC.

This clone occurred a few times. The rearrangement uses TRBV13 and TRBJ2-2; TRBD2 might be the D (6 bases). The CDR3 covers 18 residues. V dropped 2 bases and J dropped 1 base, with 17 bases sitting between them. CDR1 and CDR2 from the germline V gene are PRHDT and FYEKMQ (reference sequence). The CDR3 DNA reads TGTGCCAGCAGCTTAAGCCTTTATAGCGGTTTGAACACCGGGGAGCTGTTTTTT. Its protein is CASSLSLYSGLNTGELFF.

This clone was detected once. The V and J genes are TRBV20-1 and TRBJ1-2, with TRBD1 matching 8 bases. The CDR3 runs to 13 residues. The trim removed 3 bases at V and 7 bases at J, leaving 7 bases unmatched. Germline V gives CDR1 DFQATT, CDR2 SNEGSKA (reference sequence). In nucleotides, the CDR3 is TGCAGTGCTAGTACCGGACAGGGACCTGGCTACACCTTC. Translated: CSASTGQGPGYTF.

A single count supports this clone. The chain carries TRBV5-1 and TRBJ2-7; 7 bases line up with TRBD1. CDR1 is SGHRS and CDR2 is YFSETQ in the germline V gene. The CDR3 totals 15 residues. Trimming took 4 bases from V and 2 from J; bases not matched to a gene: 9. CDR3 in DNA: TGCGCCAGCAGCATTGGAGGACAGGACCCCTACGAGCAGTACTTC. This gives the protein CASSIGGQDPYEQYF.

As to this clone: Other nucleotide sequences from this sample produce the same CDR3. The CDR3 spells CASSLGGGENTIYF. In DNA form, the CDR3 reads TGTGCCAGCAGCCTCGGCGGGGGGGAAAACACCATATATTTT. The V gene is TRBV7-2, the J gene TRBJ1-3; D is possibly TRBD1 (5 bases). The CDR3 sequence is 14 residues long. V was cut by 5 bases and J by 6 bases, with 14 bases left in between. Germline CDR1 is SGHTA and CDR2 is FQGNSA.

The sample holds one count of this clone. The chain couples TRBV3-1 (or the pseudogene TRBV3-2) to TRBJ2-7; tentative D call: TRBD2 (6 bases). The CDR3 runs to 14 residues. The V end lost 6 bases, the J end lost 2 bases, and 14 bases lay between the germline ends. The germline V gene encodes CDR1 LGHDT and CDR2 YNNKEL (reference sequence). The CDR3 DNA reads as TGTGCCAGCAGTCGAAAGGAGGGCCCCTACGAGCAGTACTTC. The encoded protein is CASSRKEGPYEQYF.

This clone has a handful of counts. This sequence joins TRBV14 and TRBJ1-1; D not resolved. Germline lookup yields CDR1 SGHDN and CDR2 FVKESK. Deletions cut 4 bases from V and 0 bases from J, with 12 bases between. The CDR3 extends over 15 amino acids. CDR3 protein: CASSRIDIMNTEAFF. In nucleotides, the CDR3 is TGTGCCAGCAGCCGTATCGACATCATGAACACTGAAGCTTTCTTT.

The chain is built from TRBV10-3 and TRBJ1-1, with 12 positions matching TRBD1. Trimming at V came to 0 bases and at J to 7 bases, leaving 9 bases not matched to a gene. The V gene's germline CDR1 is ENHRY and CDR2 SYGVKD. This CDR3 has 17 amino acids. The CDR3 DNA is TGTGCCATCAGTGAGTCAGGACCGGGACAGGGGGCCGATGAAGCTTTCTTT. Amino acid sequence: CAISESGPGQGADEAFF.